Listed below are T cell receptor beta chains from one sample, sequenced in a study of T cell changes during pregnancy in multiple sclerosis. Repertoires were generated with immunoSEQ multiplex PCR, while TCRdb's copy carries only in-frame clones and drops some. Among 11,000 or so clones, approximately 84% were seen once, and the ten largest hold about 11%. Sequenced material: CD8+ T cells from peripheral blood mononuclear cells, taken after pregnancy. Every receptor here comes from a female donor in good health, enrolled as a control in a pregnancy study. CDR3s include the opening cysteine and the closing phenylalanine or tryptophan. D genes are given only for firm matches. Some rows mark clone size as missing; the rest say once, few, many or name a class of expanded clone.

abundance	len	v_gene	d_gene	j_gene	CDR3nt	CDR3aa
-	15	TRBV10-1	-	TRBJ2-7	TGCGCCAGCAGTGGCCGTCCGGTGCCGCATTACGAGCAGTACTTC	CASSGRPVPHYEQYF
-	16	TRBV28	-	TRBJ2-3	TGTGCCAGCAGCTCCTCCTTAGGGGGGGAAACAGATACGCAGTATTTT	CASSSSLGGETDTQYF
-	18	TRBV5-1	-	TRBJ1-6	TGCGCCAGCAGCTTGTACGACCTTAGCTTCACCTATAATTCACCCCTCCACTTT	CASSLYDLSFTYNSPLHF
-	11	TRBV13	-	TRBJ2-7	TGTGCCAGCAGCTTAGATTCAGTGCAGTACTTC	CASSLDSVQYF
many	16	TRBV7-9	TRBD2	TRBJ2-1	TGTGCCAGCAGCTTAGCCACGGGACTAGCGGTCGATGAGCAGTTCTTC	CASSLATGLAVDEQFF
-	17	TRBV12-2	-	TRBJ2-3	TGTGCAAGTCGCCGCCTGACTAGCGCTTCTAGCACAGATACGCAGTATTTT	CASRRLTSASSTDTQYF
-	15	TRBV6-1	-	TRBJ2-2	TGTGCCAGCAGTGCCCGGACAGAGTACACCGGGGAGCTGTTTTTT	CASSARTEYTGELFF
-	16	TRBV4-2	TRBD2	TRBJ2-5	TGTGCCAGCAGCCCCCAAGCGGGGGGGCATGCAGAGACCCAGTACTTC	CASSPQAGGHAETQYF
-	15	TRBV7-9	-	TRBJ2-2	TGTGCCAGCAGCTTGTCGACACAACGCCTCGGGGAGCTGTTTTTT	CASSLSTQRLGELFF
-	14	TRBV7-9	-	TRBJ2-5	TGTGCCAGCAGCTTAGGATTTTCCCCAGGGACCCAGTACTTC	CASSLGFSPGTQYF
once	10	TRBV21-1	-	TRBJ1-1	TGTGCCAGCAGCACGCGTGAAGCTTTCTTT	CASSTREAFF
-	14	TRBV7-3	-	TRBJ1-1	TGTGCCAGCAGCTTAGGGGGGGCGAACACTGAAGCTTTCTTT	CASSLGGANTEAFF
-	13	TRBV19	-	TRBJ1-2	TGTGCCAGTAGGGCCCCCTCGTACTATGGCTACACCTTC	CASRAPSYYGYTF
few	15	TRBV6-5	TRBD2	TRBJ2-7	TGTGCCAGCAGTTACTCGACTAGCGGGGGTTACGAGCAGTACTTC	CASSYSTSGGYEQYF
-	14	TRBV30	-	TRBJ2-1	TGTGCCTGGAGTGCTTGGGAGGTCCACAATGAGCAGTTCTTC	CAWSAWEVHNEQFF
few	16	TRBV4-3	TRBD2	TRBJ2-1	TGCGCCAGCAGCCAAGAATTGGGCGGGAGTTTGAATGAGCAGTTCTTC	CASSQELGGSLNEQFF
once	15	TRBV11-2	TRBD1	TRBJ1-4	TGTGCCAGCAGCCAGACAGGGTCAACTAATGAAAAACTGTTTTTT	CASSQTGSTNEKLFF
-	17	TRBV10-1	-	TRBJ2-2	TGCGCCAGCAGTGAGAGGGGGGGCAGGGGGCTCACCGGGGAGCTGTTTTTT	CASSERGGRGLTGELFF
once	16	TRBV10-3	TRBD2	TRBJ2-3	TGTGCCATCAGTGATAGGGCTAGCGGGGGACCAGATACGCAGTATTTT	CAISDRASGGPDTQYF
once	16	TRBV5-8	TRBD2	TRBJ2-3	TGTGCCAGCAGCTGGAGCGGGAGGGCCGTGACAGATACGCAGTATTTT	CASSWSGRAVTDTQYF
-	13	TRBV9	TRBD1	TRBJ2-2	TGTGCCAGCGGACAGGGGGCTGTCGGGGAGCTGTTTTTT	CASGQGAVGELFF
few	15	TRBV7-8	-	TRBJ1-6	TGTGCCAGCAGCTCTAGCGGGCAGGGGTATTCACCCCTCCACTTT	CASSSSGQGYSPLHF
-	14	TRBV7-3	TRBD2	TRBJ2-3	TGTGCCAGCAGCCCCGGGGGAGGGATGGATACGCAGTATTTT	CASSPGGGMDTQYF
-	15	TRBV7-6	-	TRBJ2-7	TGTGCCAGCAGCTTAGAGTCGAGTAGCGAATACGAGCAGTACTTC	CASSLESSSEYEQYF
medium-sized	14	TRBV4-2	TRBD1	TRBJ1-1	TGTGCCAGCAGCCAGGGGACAGAGAACACTGAAGCTTTCTTT	CASSQGTENTEAFF
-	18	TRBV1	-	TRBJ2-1	TGCACCAGCAGCCAAGGACCCTGCGGGACGCGCTCCTACAATGAGCAGTTCTTC	CTSSQGPCGTRSYNEQFF
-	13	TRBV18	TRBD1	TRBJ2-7	TGTGCCAGCTCACCGGACAGGGTAGACGAGCAGTACTTC	CASSPDRVDEQYF
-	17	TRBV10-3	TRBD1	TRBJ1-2	TGTGCCATCAGTGATTCATGGGACAGGGGTTTGTACTATGGCTACACCTTC	CAISDSWDRGLYYGYTF
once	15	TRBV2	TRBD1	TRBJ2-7	TGTGCCAGCAAGTCCGGAAGGGACAGGGTAGCCGAGCAGTACTTC	CASKSGRDRVAEQYF
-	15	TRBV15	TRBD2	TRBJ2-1	TGTGCCACCAGCGTTATGACTAGCGGGAGTAGCGAGCAGTTCTTC	CATSVMTSGSSEQFF
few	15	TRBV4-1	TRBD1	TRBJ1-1	TGCGCCAGCAGCCACCCCGACAGGGGAAACACTGAAGCTTTCTTT	CASSHPDRGNTEAFF
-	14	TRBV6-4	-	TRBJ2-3	TGTGCCAGCAGTGAGGGGACTGGTGGGGATACGCAGTATTTT	CASSEGTGGDTQYF
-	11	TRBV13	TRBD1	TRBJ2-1	TGTGCCAGCAGCATTGGGACAGTTGCGCTCTTC	CASSIGTVALF
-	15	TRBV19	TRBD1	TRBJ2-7	TGTGCCAGTAGTCCCAGGACAGGGATTTCCTACGAGCAGTACTTC	CASSPRTGISYEQYF
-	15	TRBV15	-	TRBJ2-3	TGTGCCACCAGCAGAGAAGGCGGCCCCACAGATACGCAGTATTTT	CATSREGGPTDTQYF
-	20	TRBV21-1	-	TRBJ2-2	TGTGCCAGCAGCACTTTGTTCCCTACCGGGACAGGGGTGAACACCGGGGAGCTGTTTTTT	CASSTLFPTGTGVNTGELFF
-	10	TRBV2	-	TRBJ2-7	TGTGCCAGTACTAACTACGAGCAGTACTTC	CASTNYEQYF
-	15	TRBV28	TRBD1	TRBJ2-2	TGTGCCAGCAGCCGGACAGGGAGGTTCGGCGGGGAGCTGTTTTTT	CASSRTGRFGGELFF
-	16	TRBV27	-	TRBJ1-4	TGTGCCAGCAGTTTAATGTCGGGGAGGAGTAATGAAAAACTGTTTTTT	CASSLMSGRSNEKLFF
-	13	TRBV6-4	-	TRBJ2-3	TGTGCCAGCAGTGACGACGAGGTCGATACGCAGTATTTT	CASSDDEVDTQYF
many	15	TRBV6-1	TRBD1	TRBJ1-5	TGTGCCAGCTCGTACTGGGCAGGGGGACATCAGCCCCAGCATTTT	CASSYWAGGHQPQHF
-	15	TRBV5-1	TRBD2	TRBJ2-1	TGCGCCAGCAGCTTTACTAGCGGCTCCTACAATGAGCAGTTCTTC	CASSFTSGSYNEQFF
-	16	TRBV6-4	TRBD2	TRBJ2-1	TGTGCCAGCAGTGACTCGAATAGCGGGTCCTACAATGAGCAGTTCTTC	CASSDSNSGSYNEQFF
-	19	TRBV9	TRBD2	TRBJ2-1	TGTGCCAGCAGCGTAGCGGCCAGCGGGGGGGCCGGCTCCTACAATGAGCAGTTCTTC	CASSVAASGGAGSYNEQFF
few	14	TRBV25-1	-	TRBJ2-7	TGTGCCAGCAGTGAACTTGTCCGGGGTGGCGAGCAGTACTTC	CASSELVRGGEQYF
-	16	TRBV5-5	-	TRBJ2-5	TGTGCCAGCAGCTTCCCAGGGACCCCCGGGGGAGAGACCCAGTACTTC	CASSFPGTPGGETQYF
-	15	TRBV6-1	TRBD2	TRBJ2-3	TGTGCCAGCAGGGGACTAGCGGGGGGGCCAGATACGCAGTATTTT	CASRGLAGGPDTQYF
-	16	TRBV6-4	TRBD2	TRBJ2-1	TGTGCCAGCAGTGACTCCGCGGGACTAGGTTTTAGTGAGCAGTTCTTC	CASSDSAGLGFSEQFF
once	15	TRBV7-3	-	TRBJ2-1	TGTGCCAGCAGCTTAGGCGAGCGGGTCCACAATGAGCAGTTCTTC	CASSLGERVHNEQFF
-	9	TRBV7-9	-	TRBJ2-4	TGTGCCACCGGGACTCCTGGGGACTTC	CATGTPGDF